These T cell receptor beta chains were read from a single sample in a study of T cell responses to AZD1222 COVID-19 vaccine. The protocol was immunoSEQ multiplex PCR, while the TCRdb copy is restricted to in-frame clones and leaves out a portion. The sample yields roughly 200,000 clones, approximately 90% seen once. Sample: peripheral blood, taken 28 days after the second AZD1222 dose. The receptor source for this set is an adult who received the AZD1222 COVID-19 vaccine. The CDR3 runs from the conserved cysteine through the conserved F or W. A D gene is named only where the DNA matches it firmly. A row's size may be missing; if present it is once, few, many or a size class.

V	D	size	J	CDR3	DNA
TRBV11-2	-	-	TRBJ2-3	CASSLRSRDGILQYF	TGTGCCAGCAGCCTAAGATCAAGGGACGGGATACTGCAGTATTTT
TRBV29-1	-	-	TRBJ1-1	CSVGAREGRGATEAFF	TGCAGCGTTGGGGCCAGGGAGGGGCGAGGGGCCACTGAAGCTTTCTTT
TRBV11-2	TRBD1	once	TRBJ2-3	CASSLLTGITDTQYF	TGTGCCAGCAGCCTACTGACAGGGATCACAGATACGCAGTATTTT
TRBV5-1	TRBD1	once	TRBJ2-6	CASSLLGQGRLGANVLTF	TGCGCCAGCAGCTTGCTTGGACAGGGGCGGTTAGGGGCCAACGTCCTGACTTTC
TRBV13	-	-	TRBJ2-1	CASSDGTRYNEQFF	TGTGCCAGCAGCGACGGGACACGGTACAATGAGCAGTTCTTC
TRBV6-2/TRBV6-3	TRBD1	-	TRBJ2-1	CASSPHLTGGVWNEQFF	TGTGCCAGCAGCCCGCACTTGACAGGGGGAGTGTGGAATGAGCAGTTCTTC
TRBV10-2	TRBD2	-	TRBJ2-6	CASRDPAGGAGANVLTF	TGCGCCAGCAGAGACCCCGCGGGGGGGGCTGGGGCCAACGTCCTGACTTTC
TRBV15	-	-	TRBJ2-1	CATGEDSYNEQFF	TGTGCCACCGGGGAAGATTCCTACAATGAGCAGTTCTTC
TRBV14	-	once	TRBJ1-6	CASSQSQFSYNSPLHF	TGTGCCAGCAGCCAGTCTCAGTTCTCCTATAATTCACCCCTCCACTTT
TRBV25-1	-	-	TRBJ1-2	CASRPQGHNGYTF	TGTGCCAGCAGGCCGCAGGGACACAATGGCTACACCTTC
TRBV9	-	-	TRBJ2-3	CASSVVVGGSTDTQYF	TGTGCCAGCAGCGTAGTGGTGGGCGGCAGCACAGATACGCAGTATTTT
TRBV15	TRBD2	-	TRBJ2-3	CATSRPWGSGGNTDTQYF	TGTGCCACCAGCAGGCCCTGGGGTAGCGGGGGGAACACAGATACGCAGTATTTT
TRBV19	TRBD1	-	TRBJ1-2	CASSARGLIYGYTF	TGTGCCAGTAGTGCCAGGGGGCTGATCTATGGCTACACCTTC
TRBV19	TRBD1	-	TRBJ1-5	CASSIQGAGRQPQHF	TGTGCCAGTAGTATACAGGGGGCTGGACGTCAGCCCCAGCATTTT
TRBV14	-	-	TRBJ2-7	CASSQDYGMVWARGEQYF	TGTGCCAGCAGCCAAGATTATGGGATGGTATGGGCAAGGGGTGAGCAGTACTTC
TRBV9	-	few	TRBJ1-5	CASSVEVSNQPQHF	TGTGCCAGCAGCGTAGAGGTTAGCAATCAGCCCCAGCATTTT
TRBV2	TRBD1	-	TRBJ1-5	CASTRADRGRRGEPQHF	TGTGCCAGCACCCGGGCGGACAGGGGGCGTCGCGGTGAACCCCAGCATTTT
TRBV7-9	TRBD1	-	TRBJ2-3	CASSDLQGRPSTDTQYF	TGTGCCAGCAGCGACTTACAGGGGCGACCTAGCACAGATACGCAGTATTTT
TRBV7-2	-	-	TRBJ2-5	CASSLVITGAIQETQYF	TGTGCCAGCAGCTTAGTTATTACGGGGGCAATCCAAGAGACCCAGTACTTC
TRBV18	TRBD2	-	TRBJ2-1	CASSPTTSGNNEQFF	TGTGCCAGCTCACCAACCACTAGCGGTAACAATGAGCAGTTCTTC